Shown below are 9 T cell receptor beta chains from a single sample sequenced in a study of tumor-infiltrating lymphocytes in localized non-small cell lung cancer. Profiled with immunoSEQ multiplex PCR; TCRdb holds only in-frame clones, not every one. The profile shows around 16,000 clones, approximately 68% of them singletons. The sample taken for sequencing was lung tumor tissue. The receptors were gathered from a human donor with non-small cell lung cancer.

This rearrangement joins TRBV6-4 to TRBJ1-2; no clear D. The CDR3 totals 14 residues. The V and J ends lost 2 bases and 4 bases respectively, with 11 bases between them. The V gene's germline CDR1 is MRHNA and CDR2 SNTAGT. CDR3 nucleotides: TGTGCCAGCAGTGACATTCGGCGGGCCTATGGCTACACCTTC. This translates into CASSDIRRAYGYTF.

This chain's CDR3 is CASSSILRVDNEQFF. CDR3 DNA sequence: TGTGCCAGTAGCTCGATACTCAGGGTGGACAATGAGCAGTTCTTC. V and J are TRBV19 and TRBJ2-1, with D possibly TRBD1 on 5 matching bases. Germline V gives CDR1 LNHDA, CDR2 SQIVND (reference sequence). This CDR3 has 15 amino acids. The V and J ends lost 6 bases and 5 bases respectively, with 17 bases between them.

This chain connects TRBV30 to TRBJ2-3, with 13 bases lining up with TRBD2. The germline CDR1 and CDR2 sequences are GTSNPN and SVGIG (reference sequence). After removal of 4 bases from V and 7 bases from J, the junction contained 5 bases not matched to a gene. The CDR3 is 14 amino acids. The CDR3 DNA reads TGTGCCTGGAAGACTAGCGGGAGGATAAATACGCAGTATTTT. Encoded protein: CAWKTSGRINTQYF.

This chain uses TRBV7-2 with TRBJ1-5; the match to TRBD1 covers 7 bases. The ends lost 3 bases at V and 7 bases at J; junction bases unmatched: 3. The CDR3 is 13 residues long. Per germline, CDR1 SGHTA and CDR2 FQGNSA. The CDR3 DNA reads as TGTGCCAGCAGCTTTCGACAGGGCCAGCCCCAGCATTTT. Protein sequence: CASSFRQGQPQHF. Full variable domain (outside the CDR3, taken from reference TRBV7-2 and TRBJ1-5): GAGVSQSPSNKVTEKGKDVELRCDPISGHTALYWYRQSLGQGLEFLIYFQGNSAPDKSGLPSDRFSAERTGGSVSTLTIQRTQQEDSAVYLCASSFRQGQPQHFGDGTRLSIL.

The V gene is TRBV6-6, the J gene TRBJ1-2, with D possibly matching TRBD1 (5 bases). The CDR3 spans 14 residues. Germline values: CDR1 MNHNY, CDR2 SVGAGI (reference sequence). V was pared by 5 bases and J by 6 bases, with 16 bases between. CDR3 in amino acids: CASSAEGWGHGYTF. The CDR3 DNA reads as TGTGCCAGCAGTGCGGAGGGGTGGGGACATGGCTACACCTTC.

The chain couples TRBV7-9 to TRBJ1-2; TRBD1 agrees at 7 bases. The germline V gene has CDR1 SEHNR and CDR2 FQNEAQ (reference sequence). The CDR3 consists of 12 residues. J gave up 2 bases and V 9 bases, and 3 bases lay outside the gene matches. The CDR3 loop is CASQGENYGYTF. The CDR3 nucleotides are TGTGCCAGTCAGGGGGAAAACTATGGCTACACCTTC. Full variable domain (remainder filled in from reference TRBV7-9 and TRBJ1-2): DTGVSQNPRHKITKRGQNVTFRCDPISEHNRLYWYRQTLGQGPEFLTYFQNEAQLEKSRLLSDRFSAERPKGSFSTLEIQRTEQGDSAMYLCASQGENYGYTFGSGTRLTVV.

The chain has TRBV11-3 and TRBJ1-6, with 8 bases lining up with TRBD1. Germline V lookup: CDR1 SGHNT, CDR2 YENEEA. This CDR3 has 14 amino acids. V shed 5 bases, J shed 9 bases, and the junction held 6 bases outside the gene matches. CDR3 amino acids: CASSPGGMGSPLHF. CDR3 sequence (DNA): TGTGCCAGCAGCCCAGGGGGCATGGGTTCACCCCTCCACTTT.

This clone was detected only a few times. The V call is TRBV28, the J call TRBJ2-7; 9 bases are a match to TRBD2. Germline V gene sequence: CDR1 MDHEN, CDR2 SYDVKM. The CDR3 length is 15 residues. V lost 2 bases and J lost 2; bases outside the gene matches: 4. The CDR3 reads CASSLGLAGAYEQYF. The CDR3 DNA is TGTGCCAGCAGTTTAGGCTTAGCGGGAGCCTACGAGCAGTACTTC.

CDR3 bases: TGTGCCAGCAGCGCTGGACTAGGGCGGCTCTACGAGCAGTACTTC. Translating gives CASSAGLGRLYEQYF. The rearrangement uses TRBV14 and TRBJ2-7; TRBD2 matches 7 bases. V lost 5 bases to trimming and J lost 3 bases; unmatched junction nucleotides: 10. Germline values: CDR1 SGHDN, CDR2 FVKESK. The CDR3 runs 15 residues.